The 9 T cell receptor beta chains below come from one sample, sequenced in a study of blood T cell repertoires in COVID-19. TCRdb's copy holds only in-frame clones and misses some; the assay was immunoSEQ multiplex PCR. The data show tens of thousands of clones, with over 90% seen just once and 4.6% held by the top ten. Material: peripheral blood. The source is a man aged 45-65 years with active COVID-19.

The genes are TRBV6-1 and TRBJ2-3, with a possible D match to TRBD1 (6 bases). CDR1 is MNHNS, CDR2 SASEGT, per germline. The CDR3 contains 15 residues. V lost 2 bases, J lost 4 bases, and 13 bases lay in between. The CDR3: CASSEMFGGADTQYF. The CDR3 region has the DNA TGTGCCAGCAGTGAAATGTTTGGGGGCGCAGATACGCAGTATTTT.

The genes are TRBV5-1 and TRBJ2-5; TRBD1 is a possible D gene (6 bases). The CDR3 is 14 amino acids. The germline V and J ends were trimmed by 4 bases and 4 bases, with 14 bases remaining between them. Per the germline V gene, CDR1 is SGHRS and CDR2 is YFSETQ. In nucleotides, the CDR3 is TGCGCCAGCAGCCCCCAGCAGGGGCGAGAGACCCAGTACTTC. It codes for CASSPQQGRETQYF.

Here the CDR3 DNA reads TGTGCCAGCAGTTATTGGGAGGGAACTCTGAAGCCCCAGCATTTT. Encoded protein: CASSYWEGTLKPQHF. The gene calls are TRBV6-2 or TRBV6-3 and TRBJ1-5; D not resolved. This CDR3 has 15 residues. V lost 3 bases and J lost 8, with 17 bases in between. The germline V gene encodes CDR1 MNHEY and CDR2 SVGEGT.

This chain uses TRBV6-2 or TRBV6-3 with TRBJ2-4; TRBD1 is a possible D gene (6 bases). The germline V and J ends were trimmed by 4 bases and 4 bases, with 11 bases remaining between them. This CDR3 has 14 amino acids. CDR1 and CDR2 (germline): MNHEY, SVGEGT. The CDR3 loop is CASSFLDRKNIQYF. The CDR3, as DNA: TGTGCCAGCAGTTTTTTGGACAGAAAAAACATTCAGTACTTC.

V gene TRBV6-2 or TRBV6-3 combines with J gene TRBJ1-1, with D maybe TRBD1 (5 bases). The CDR3 totals 13 residues. V shed 1 base and J shed 11 bases, with 14 bases lying between them. Per germline, CDR1 MNHEY and CDR2 SVGEGT. Written as DNA, the CDR3 is TGTGCCAGCAGTTACTACCGGGCGGGGCCTGCTTTCTTT. Translation: CASSYYRAGPAFF.

V gene TRBV13 combines with J gene TRBJ2-3; 9 bases are shared with TRBD1. The ends lost 4 bases at V and 2 bases at J; junction bases unmatched: 4. Germline V gives CDR1 PRHDT, CDR2 FYEKMQ (reference sequence). The CDR3 runs to 15 residues. In nucleotides, the CDR3 is TGTGCCAGCAGCTCCGGGACAGGGAACACAGATACGCAGTATTTT. It specifies CASSSGTGNTDTQYF. Complete variable domain (other parts from reference TRBV13 and TRBJ2-3): AAGVIQSPRHLIKEKRETATLKCYPIPRHDTVYWYQQGPGQDPQFLISFYEKMQSDKGSIPDRFSAQQFSDYHSELNMSSLELGDSALYFCASSSGTGNTDTQYFGPGTRLTVL.

V gene TRBV4-3 combines with J gene TRBJ1-4; D is ambiguous. Trimming removed 4 bases at V and 3 bases at J, with 12 bases between. Germline CDR1 LGHNA, CDR2 YSLEER. The CDR3 extends over 15 amino acids. CDR3 residues: CASSLLKLSNEKLFF. The CDR3 DNA reads TGCGCCAGCAGCCTACTAAAGTTGTCTAATGAAAAACTGTTTTTT.

The J gene is TRBJ1-6, the V gene TRBV19; D perhaps matches TRBD1 (5 bases). The V end was cut by 5 bases, the J end by 7 bases, with 18 bases between. CDR1 LNHDA and CDR2 SQIVND come from the germline V gene (reference sequence). The CDR3 covers 16 residues. CDR3 sequence reads: CASSVLPGRGNSPLHF. The CDR3 region has the DNA TGTGCCAGTAGTGTCCTCCCGGGACGGGGGAATTCACCCCTCCACTTT.

The chain has TRBV4-3 and TRBJ1-5, with 9 bases lining up with TRBD1. Germline V CDR1 and CDR2: LGHNA, YSLEER. The CDR3 spans 15 residues. Trimming took 5 bases from V and 7 from J; bases not matched to a gene: 9. The CDR3 reads CASSETGGRGQPQHF. The CDR3 coding sequence is TGCGCCAGCAGCGAAACAGGGGGCCGGGGACAGCCCCAGCATTTT.